The TCR beta chain described here comes from a study of T cell responses to AZD1222 COVID-19 vaccine. Study outcomes and limitations: Breadth and depth of Spike-specific TCRs rose after two AZD1222 doses. Per reports, nearly half of all spike-specific TCRs target regions that are unmutated in variants.

Produced via immunoSEQ multiplex PCR; TCRdb's table is partial and in-frame only. The profile shows 80,000 to 90,000 clones, approximately 89% of them singletons. Concerning this clone itself: Its matching antigen is unknown.

Sample: peripheral blood, taken on day 0 of MenACWY control vaccination. This receptor was obtained from an adult in good health.

CDR3 bases: TGTGCCAGCAGCCCGCCCCCAGGGACAGGGGCCGAGCAGTACTTC. Its translation: CASSPPPGTGAEQYF. The chain combines TRBV7-2 with TRBJ2-7, with TRBD1 matching 10 bases. The ends lost 5 bases at V and 6 bases at J; junction bases unmatched: 10. Germline V lookup: CDR1 SGHTA, CDR2 FQGNSA. This CDR3 spans 15 amino acids.